This is a list of T cell receptor beta chains from one sample in a study of blood T cell repertoires in COVID-19. The method was immunoSEQ multiplex PCR; TCRdb's version includes in-frame clones alone and lacks a portion of them. The sample has roughly 280,000 clones, around nine tenths seen once. What was sequenced was peripheral blood. The source is a woman aged 60-75 years with COVID-19, enrolled during active disease. The CDR3 runs from the conserved cysteine through the conserved F or W. A D gene is named only where the DNA matches it firmly. Clone size is shown for a subset of rows, as once, few, many or a class of expanded clone.

V	D	J	size	DNA	CDR3
TRBV10-2	NA	TRBJ2-7	few	TGCGCCAGCAGTGAGAATCGCTACGAGCAGTACTTC	CASSENRYEQYF
TRBV28	TRBD2	TRBJ2-6	NA	TGTGCCAGCACCCCGGGCGGGAGCTCTGGGGCCAACGTCCTGACTTTC	CASTPGGSSGANVLTF
TRBV28	TRBD1	TRBJ1-6	NA	TGTGCCAGCAGTGGACAGGGGTTGTCTTCACCCCTCCACTTT	CASSGQGLSSPLHF
TRBV9	TRBD1	TRBJ2-7	NA	TGTGCCAGCAGCGTGGGACAGTCCTCCTACGAGCAGTACTTC	CASSVGQSSYEQYF
TRBV5-1	NA	TRBJ2-4	NA	TGCGCCAGCAGCTCCAGCCTAGCCCTAGAGGGGGACATTCAGTACTTC	CASSSSLALEGDIQYF
TRBV5-1	NA	TRBJ2-3	few	TGCGCCAGCAGCGAACACCAGGTTGCAGATACGCAGTATTTT	CASSEHQVADTQYF
TRBV10-3	NA	TRBJ1-2	NA	TGTGCCATCACCTCGCTCCAGGGAAGCTATGGCTACACCTTC	CAITSLQGSYGYTF
TRBV6-6	TRBD2	TRBJ2-3	NA	TGTGCCAGCAGGCGTTCTGGGGGGGAAGATACGCAGTATTTT	CASRRSGGEDTQYF
TRBV30	NA	TRBJ1-2	once	TGTGCCGGTAGGGGGAGGGATGCCGGACACTATGGCTACACCTTC	CAGRGRDAGHYGYTF
TRBV6-5	TRBD1	TRBJ1-2	NA	TGTGCCAGCAGTAGCAGGGGGTACTATGGCTACACCTTC	CASSSRGYYGYTF
TRBV7-7	TRBD1	TRBJ1-1	NA	TGTGCCAGCAGCCTTGACAGGGACACTGAAGCTTTCTTT	CASSLDRDTEAFF
TRBV5-1	NA	TRBJ2-3	NA	TGCGCCAGCAGCCAAGGATATCTAGCTGCAGATACGCAGTATTTT	CASSQGYLAADTQYF
TRBV5-4	NA	TRBJ1-1	NA	TGTGCCAGCAGTAGGCGAGGGGAGGGGGCTGAAGCTTTCTTT	CASSRRGEGAEAFF
TRBV28	TRBD1	TRBJ1-2	NA	TGTGCCAGCAGTACACAGGGGAACTATGGCTACACCTTC	CASSTQGNYGYTF
TRBV29-1	TRBD1	TRBJ1-3	NA	TGCAGCGCCTGGGACAGGGGGCTTTCTGGAAACACCATATATTTT	CSAWDRGLSGNTIYF
TRBV7-9	NA	TRBJ2-7	NA	TGTGCCAGCAGCTTAGCCTGGCTAGAAAGCTCCTACGAGCAGTACTTC	CASSLAWLESSYEQYF
TRBV19	NA	TRBJ2-3	NA	TGTGCCAGTAGGGAACTAAGCACAGATACGCAGTATTTT	CASRELSTDTQYF
TRBV6-2/TRBV6-3	TRBD2	TRBJ2-1	NA	TGTGCCAGCAGTTTTACGCGACTAGCGGTTTCCTACAATGAGCAGTTCTTC	CASSFTRLAVSYNEQFF
TRBV6-6	NA	TRBJ2-7	NA	TGTGCCACCTCGGAAGGGGCGGGAGAGCAGTACTTC	CATSEGAGEQYF
TRBV6-2/TRBV6-3	NA	TRBJ2-7	NA	TGTGCCAGCAGTTACGGCGGTGGACTATCCTACGAGCAGTACTTC	CASSYGGGLSYEQYF
TRBV27	NA	TRBJ1-4	NA	TGTGCCAGCAGGAAACAGGGAGCAACTAATGAAAAACTGTTTTTT	CASRKQGATNEKLFF
TRBV2	NA	TRBJ1-3	NA	TGTGCCAGCAGTAGCCGGTGGGCCTCTGGAAACACCATATATTTT	CASSSRWASGNTIYF